This entry lists 24 T cell receptor beta chains sequenced from one sample in a study of cytomegalovirus exposure and HLA in healthy donors. It was with 60 Vbeta and 13 Jbeta primers that the PCR ran. The method was immunoSEQ multiplex PCR; TCRdb's version includes in-frame clones alone and lacks a portion of them. This sample has about 70,000 clones, with approximately 70% found just once. Sequencing was done on a sample of PBMCs. The receptors were gathered from a man in his forties in good health and CMV-seropositive.

This clone has a handful of counts. The rearrangement uses TRBV4-2 and TRBJ2-2, with D maybe TRBD2 (7 bases). The CDR3 extends over 16 amino acids. Germline CDR1 and CDR2: LGHNA and YNFKEQ. The V end lost 5 bases, the J end lost 10 bases, and 23 bases lay between the germline ends. The CDR3 reads CASSARGGGPSEELFF. The CDR3 nucleotides are TGTGCCAGCAGCGCCAGGGGCGGGGGCCCCTCTGAGGAGCTGTTTTTT.

This clone was observed a few times. This sequence joins TRBV27 and TRBJ2-7; 8 nucleotides line up with TRBD1. The V gene end was trimmed by 5 bases and the J gene end by 3 bases; junction bases not matched to a gene: 9. CDR3 size: 15 residues. The germline V gene has CDR1 MNHEY and CDR2 SMNVEV (reference sequence). CDR3: CASSAFGTGGYEQYF. DNA of the CDR3: TGTGCCAGCAGTGCGTTCGGGACAGGTGGCTACGAGCAGTACTTC.

This clone showed up just a few times. The CDR3 sequence is CASSTKTGSHYEQYF. DNA of the CDR3: TGTGCCAGTAGTACAAAGACAGGGTCCCACTACGAGCAGTACTTC. This chain uses TRBV19 with TRBJ2-7; 7 bases are shared with TRBD1. Germline CDR1 and CDR2: LNHDA and SQIVND (reference sequence). Trimming cost V 4 bases and J 3 bases; bases outside gene matches: 9. CDR3 length: 15 residues.

This clone was detected a few times. J is TRBJ2-2 and V is TRBV2, with 7 bases matching TRBD1. This CDR3 region has 17 residues. Trimming removed 4 bases from V and 3 bases from J; junction bases left unmatched: 11. Germline lookup yields CDR1 SNHLY and CDR2 FYNNEI. CDR3: CASSVGSRGRDTGELFF. The CDR3 DNA reads as TGTGCCAGCAGTGTTGGTTCGAGGGGGCGGGACACCGGGGAGCTGTTTTTT.

The rearrangement uses TRBV7-2 and TRBJ2-5; D gene unclear. The germline V gene encodes CDR1 SGHTA and CDR2 FQGNSA. Deletions cut 3 bases from V and 1 base from J, with 12 bases between. The CDR3 spans 15 residues. CDR3 DNA: TGTGCCAGCAGCTTGAGCTTCGCAGGCCAAGAGACCCAGTACTTC. This codes for CASSLSFAGQETQYF.

The J gene is TRBJ2-5, the V gene TRBV14; D is unclear. The germline CDR1 and CDR2 sequences are SGHDN and FVKESK. Trimming cost V 2 bases and J 2 bases, with 15 bases left between them. This CDR3 is built from 16 residues. CDR3 region: CASSQNSGLGQETQYF. CDR3 sequence (DNA): TGTGCCAGCAGCCAAAACTCGGGTCTGGGTCAAGAGACCCAGTACTTC. Variable domain in full (rest from reference TRBV14 and TRBJ2-5): EAGVTQFPSHSVIEKGQTVTLRCDPISGHDNLYWYRRVMGKEIKFLLHFVKESKQDESGMPNNRFLAERTGGTYSTLKVQPAELEDSGVYFCASSQNSGLGQETQYFGPGTRLLVL.

The chain links TRBV9 to TRBJ2-1; 16 nucleotides line up with TRBD2. The ends lost 2 bases at V and 7 bases at J; junction bases unmatched: 3. The CDR3 is 16 residues long. Germline V gene lookup returns CDR1 SGDLS and CDR2 YYNGEE. The CDR3 here is CASSVGTSGGANEQFF. For the CDR3, the DNA is TGTGCCAGCAGCGTCGGGACTAGCGGGGGGGCAAATGAGCAGTTCTTC.

The rearrangement links TRBV10-3 to TRBJ2-1; 7 nucleotides line up with TRBD2. Per the germline V gene, CDR1 is ENHRY and CDR2 is SYGVKD. The V and J ends lost 8 bases and 0 bases, in that order; junction bases with no gene match: 4. The CDR3 extends over 14 amino acids. This CDR3 reads CAIDGGGSYNEQFF. The CDR3 DNA is TGTGCCATCGATGGGGGGGGCTCCTACAATGAGCAGTTCTTC.

The chain has TRBV30 and TRBJ1-5; 7 bases fit TRBD1. Germline CDR1 is GTSNPN and CDR2 is SVGIG (reference sequence). There are 18 residues in the CDR3. The trim removed 0 bases at V and 4 bases at J, leaving 15 bases unmatched. The chain's CDR3 is CAWSVPRQGQYYNQPQHF. CDR3 nucleotides: TGTGCCTGGAGTGTCCCCAGACAGGGTCAATACTATAATCAGCCCCAGCATTTT. The variable domain in full, with the rest retrieved from reference TRBV30 and TRBJ1-5, is SQTIHQWPATLVQPVGSPLSLECTVEGTSNPNLYWYRQAAGRGLQLLFYSVGIGQISSEVPQNLSASRPQDRQFILSSKKLLLSDSGFYLCAWSVPRQGQYYNQPQHFGDGTRLSIL.

The chain couples TRBV5-5 to TRBJ1-4, with 7 bases lining up with TRBD1. The germline V gene encodes CDR1 SGHKS and CDR2 YYEKEE (reference sequence). The CDR3 is 16 amino acids. V dropped 1 base and J dropped 2; count of bases not matched to a gene: 5. CDR3 DNA: TGTGCCAGCAGCTTGAACACAGGGGAGACTAATGAAAAACTGTTTTTT. This sequence encodes CASSLNTGETNEKLFF.

The rearrangement uses TRBV6-1 and TRBJ1-5; D is undetermined. V was pared by 4 bases and J by 7 bases, with 5 bases between. Germline V gene lookup returns CDR1 MNHNS and CDR2 SASEGT. The CDR3 runs 11 residues. The CDR3 sequence: CASSVEQPQHF. CDR3 nucleotide sequence: TGTGCCAGCAGTGTTGAGCAGCCCCAGCATTTT.

The chain employs TRBV19 and TRBJ1-5; TRBD1 aligns across 8 bases. J gave up 7 bases and V 3 bases, and 5 bases lay outside the gene matches. The CDR3 contains 14 residues. The germline gives CDR1 LNHDA, CDR2 SQIVND (reference sequence). The CDR3 DNA sequence: TGTGCCAGTAGTATCGGACAGGGAAGACAGCCCCAGCATTTT. It specifies CASSIGQGRQPQHF. Using reference TRBV19 and TRBJ1-5 for the parts outside the CDR3, the full variable domain is DGGITQSPKYLFRKEGQNVTLSCEQNLNHDAMYWYRQDPGQGLRLIYYSQIVNDFQKGDIAEGYSVSREKKESFPLTVTSAQKNPTAFYLCASSIGQGRQPQHFGDGTRLSIL.

The gene calls are TRBV7-2 and TRBJ2-5; 10 nucleotides align to TRBD2. Trimming at V came to 5 bases and at J to 5 bases, leaving 5 bases not matched to a gene. CDR3 length equals 14 residues. The V gene's germline CDR1 is SGHTA and CDR2 FQGNSA. The CDR3 DNA sequence: TGTGCCAGCAGCCCGGGACTAGCGAGTGAGACCCAGTACTTC. It yields the protein CASSPGLASETQYF. Supplemented by reference TRBV7-2 and TRBJ2-5, the full variable domain reads GAGVSQSPSNKVTEKGKDVELRCDPISGHTALYWYRQSLGQGLEFLIYFQGNSAPDKSGLPSDRFSAERTGGSVSTLTIQRTQQEDSAVYLCASSPGLASETQYFGPGTRLLVL.

The J gene is TRBJ2-7, the V gene TRBV10-3; D perhaps matches TRBD2 (6 bases). This CDR3 is 15 amino acids long. V was clipped by 5 bases and J by 4 bases, with 18 bases between them. CDR1 and CDR2 (germline): ENHRY, SYGVKD. For the CDR3, the DNA is TGTGCCATCAGTTCCCCTTTGAGCGGGCAGTACGAGCAGTACTTC. This codes for CAISSPLSGQYEQYF.

The V and J genes are TRBV19 and TRBJ1-3; D not certain. The CDR3 covers 14 residues. CDR1 LNHDA and CDR2 SQIVND come from the germline V gene (reference sequence). Trimming removed 3 bases from V and 0 bases from J, with 6 bases in between. The CDR3 region is CASSIRHSGNTIYF. The CDR3, as DNA: TGTGCCAGTAGTATTAGACACTCTGGAAACACCATATATTTT.

The sample holds one count of this clone. The J gene is TRBJ2-5, the V gene TRBV5-1; 8 nucleotides align to TRBD1. The closer fit of TRBJ2-7 to the DNA end suggests the J call may be wrong. This CDR3 comprises 14 residues. The germline V gene encodes CDR1 SGHRS and CDR2 YFSETQ. CDR3 sequence: CASSWTGFSYEQYF. Here the CDR3 DNA reads TGCGCCAGCAGCTGGACAGGGTTCAGTTACGAGCAGTACTTC.

This clone has just a few counts. This chain joins TRBV19 and TRBJ2-1; TRBD2 might be the D (6 bases). This CDR3 has 14 residues. Germline CDR1 is LNHDA and CDR2 is SQIVND (reference sequence). V lost 1 base and J lost 6, with 10 bases in between. The CDR3 nucleotides are TGTGCCAGTAGTATAGGACTAGACATCAATGAGCAGTTCTTC. Amino acids: CASSIGLDINEQFF.

The rearrangement joins TRBV7-9 to TRBJ2-7; TRBD2 agrees at 9 bases. Germline trimming cut 6 bases from V and 2 bases from J; bases unmatched to any gene: 8. The germline V gene has CDR1 SEHNR and CDR2 FQNEAQ (reference sequence). This CDR3 has 15 residues. CDR3: CASSSHSGSTYEQYF. The CDR3 DNA is TGTGCCAGCAGTTCCCATAGCGGGAGTACCTACGAGCAGTACTTC.

The rearrangement joins TRBV9 to TRBJ2-1; 10 positions match TRBD2. The trim removed 3 bases at V and 8 bases at J, leaving 11 bases unmatched. The CDR3 covers 16 residues. Germline V lookup: CDR1 SGDLS, CDR2 YYNGEE. The CDR3 protein is CASSEGEAAGGHEQFF. The CDR3 DNA reads TGTGCCAGCAGCGAGGGAGAGGCAGCGGGGGGGCATGAGCAGTTCTTC.

The rearrangement uses TRBV5-8 and TRBJ2-1; 8 bases fit TRBD2. V lost 7 bases to trimming and J lost 4 bases; unmatched junction nucleotides: 10. This CDR3 spans 15 amino acids. Germline CDR1 reads SGHTS; CDR2 reads YDEGEE. CDR3 amino acids: CASAGGGGLYNEQFF. The DNA of the CDR3 is TGTGCCAGCGCGGGGGGCGGAGGGTTGTACAATGAGCAGTTCTTC.

The chain's CDR3 is CASSPLVSTRVTQYF. The CDR3 nucleotides read TGTGCCAGCAGCCCTTTGGTGTCTACGCGAGTGACCCAGTACTTC. The chain combines TRBV11-2 with TRBJ2-5, with D unclear. The CDR3 is made up of 15 amino acids. Germline assignment: CDR1 SGHAT and CDR2 FQNNGV. The V and J ends lost 5 bases and 7 bases respectively, with 20 bases between them.

J is TRBJ2-5 and V is TRBV18; TRBD2 agrees at 9 bases. The J call may be in error: the DNA end matches TRBJ2-7 better. The CDR3 runs 14 residues. From germline, CDR1 is KGHSH and CDR2 LQKENI. DNA of the CDR3: TGTGCCAGCTCACCGACTAGCGGAAGCTACGAGCAGTACTTC. This encodes CASSPTSGSYEQYF.

The chain uses TRBV11-3 and TRBJ2-5; TRBD1 matches at 11 bases. The CDR3 is made up of 18 amino acids. The germline V gene encodes CDR1 SGHNT and CDR2 YENEEA. Trimming cost V 5 bases and J 4 bases; bases outside gene matches: 15. The CDR3 protein is CASSPYAPDRGRLETQYF. The CDR3 DNA follows: TGTGCCAGCAGCCCATACGCACCGGACAGGGGGCGCCTAGAGACCCAGTACTTC.

The chain has TRBV7-9 and TRBJ2-2; 13 bases line up with TRBD2. The CDR3 runs to 15 residues. V was clipped by 7 bases and J by 4 bases; unmatched bases: 3. Germline V gene data show CDR1 as SEHNR and CDR2 as FQNEAQ (reference sequence). The CDR3 DNA sequence: TGTGCCAGCACCAGGACTAGCGGGGGCACCGGGGAGCTGTTTTTT. Translating it yields CASTRTSGGTGELFF.